This T cell receptor (beta chain) was identified in a study of shared clonotypes between healthy human individuals. Overall study findings and caveats: Although depth was large, rarefaction showed that sequencing of the sorted subsets was incomplete. A few donors shared approximately 5% of their naive CD4 clonotypes. Non-shared clonotypes showed lower generation probabilities than clonotypes common to all four donors.

The data were produced by immunoSEQ multiplex PCR, yet TCRdb's version contains in-frame clones alone and is incomplete. The sample contains more than 2 million clones, 93% of which appear only once. Terminally differentiated effector memory CD45RA+ cells were excluded by CCR7 positive selection of CD45RO-negative cells. With regard to this clone: Its matching antigen is unknown.

V was pared by 4 bases and J by 1 base, with 4 bases between. This CDR3 contains 12 residues. The germline V gene has CDR1 LGHNA and CDR2 YNFKEQ. The chain employs TRBV4-2 and TRBJ1-1; D call uncertain. This TCR was recovered from a man aged 18-30 years in good health. Some clones in this sample may be carry-over from other donors' samples. The sequencing input was naive CD8+ T cells from PBMCs. The CDR3 loop is CASSLKNTEAFF. CDR3 nucleotide sequence: TGTGCCAGCAGCCTAAAGAACACTGAAGCTTTCTTT.